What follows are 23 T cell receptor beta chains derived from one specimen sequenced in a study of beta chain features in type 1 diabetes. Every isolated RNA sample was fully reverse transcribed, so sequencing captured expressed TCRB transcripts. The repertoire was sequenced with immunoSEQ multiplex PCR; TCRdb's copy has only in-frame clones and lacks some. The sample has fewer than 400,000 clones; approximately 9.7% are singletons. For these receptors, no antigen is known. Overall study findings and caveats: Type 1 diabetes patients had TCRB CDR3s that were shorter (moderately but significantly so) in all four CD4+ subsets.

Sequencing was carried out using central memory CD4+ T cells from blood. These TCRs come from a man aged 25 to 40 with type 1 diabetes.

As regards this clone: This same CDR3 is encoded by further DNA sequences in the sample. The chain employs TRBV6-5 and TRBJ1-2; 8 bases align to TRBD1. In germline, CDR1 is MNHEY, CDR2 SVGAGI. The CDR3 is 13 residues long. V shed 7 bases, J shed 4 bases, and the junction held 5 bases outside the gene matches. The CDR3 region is CASKGDRLYGYTF. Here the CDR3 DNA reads TGTGCCAGCAAAGGGGACAGGCTCTATGGCTACACCTTC.

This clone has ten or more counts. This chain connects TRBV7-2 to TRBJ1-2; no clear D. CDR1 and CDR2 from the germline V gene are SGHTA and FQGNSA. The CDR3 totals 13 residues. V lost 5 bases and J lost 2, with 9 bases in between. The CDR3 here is CASSPDKNYGYTF. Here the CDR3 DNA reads TGTGCCAGCAGCCCTGACAAGAACTATGGCTACACCTTC.

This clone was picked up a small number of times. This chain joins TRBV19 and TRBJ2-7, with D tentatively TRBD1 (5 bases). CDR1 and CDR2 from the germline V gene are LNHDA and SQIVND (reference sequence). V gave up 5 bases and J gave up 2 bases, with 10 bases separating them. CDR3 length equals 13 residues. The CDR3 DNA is TGTGCCAGTAGTCAGGGTACCGCCTACGAGCAGTACTTC. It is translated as CASSQGTAYEQYF.

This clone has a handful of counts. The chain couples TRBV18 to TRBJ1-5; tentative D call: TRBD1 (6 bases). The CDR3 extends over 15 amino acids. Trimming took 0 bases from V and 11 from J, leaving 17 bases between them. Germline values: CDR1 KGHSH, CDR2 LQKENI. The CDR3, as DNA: TGTGCCAGCTCACCACCGGGGGGGGCGAGAGGGTCCCAGCATTTT. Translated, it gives CASSPPGGARGSQHF.

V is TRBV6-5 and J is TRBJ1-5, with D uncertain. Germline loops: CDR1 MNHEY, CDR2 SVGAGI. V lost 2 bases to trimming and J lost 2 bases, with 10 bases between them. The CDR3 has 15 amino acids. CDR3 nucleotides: TGTGCCAGCAGTTACCGGCATGGGGGCAATCAGCCCCAGCATTTT. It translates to CASSYRHGGNQPQHF.

This CDR3 is CASSPISLGANVLTF. The CDR3, as DNA: TGTGCCAGCAGCCCTATATCCTTGGGGGCCAACGTCCTGACTTTC. The chain uses TRBV7-8 and TRBJ2-6; no clear D gene. This CDR3 has 15 amino acids. Trimming pared 5 bases from V and 4 bases from J, leaving 12 bases between. Per the germline V gene, CDR1 is SGHVS and CDR2 is FQNEAQ.

The CDR3 sequence: CASIAGDTDTQYF. The CDR3 DNA reads as TGTGCCAGCATTGCAGGGGACACAGATACGCAGTATTTT. The V call is TRBV6-1, the J call TRBJ2-3; a possible D gene is TRBD1 (6 bases). Germline CDR1 MNHNS, CDR2 SASEGT. Trimming cost V 7 bases and J 2 bases, with 10 bases left between them. The CDR3 has 13 amino acids.

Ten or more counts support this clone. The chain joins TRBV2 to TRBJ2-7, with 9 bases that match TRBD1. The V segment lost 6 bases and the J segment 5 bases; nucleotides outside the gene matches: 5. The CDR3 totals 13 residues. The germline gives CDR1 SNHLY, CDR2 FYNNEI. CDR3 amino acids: CASSWDRVDEQYF. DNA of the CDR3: TGTGCCAGCAGCTGGGACAGGGTCGACGAGCAGTACTTC.

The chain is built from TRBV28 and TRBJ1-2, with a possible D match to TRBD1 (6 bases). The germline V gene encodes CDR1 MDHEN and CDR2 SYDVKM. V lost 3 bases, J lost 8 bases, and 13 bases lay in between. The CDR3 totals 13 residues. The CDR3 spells CASSFRAGDGYTF. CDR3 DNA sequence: TGTGCCAGCAGTTTTCGGGCAGGGGACGGCTACACCTTC.

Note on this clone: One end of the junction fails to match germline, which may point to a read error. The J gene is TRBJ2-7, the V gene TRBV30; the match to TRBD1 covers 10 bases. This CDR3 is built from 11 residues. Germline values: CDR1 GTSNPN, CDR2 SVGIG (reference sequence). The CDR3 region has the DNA TGTGCCTGGAGTGACCGGGACAGGGGTAACTTC. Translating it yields CAWSDRDRGNF.

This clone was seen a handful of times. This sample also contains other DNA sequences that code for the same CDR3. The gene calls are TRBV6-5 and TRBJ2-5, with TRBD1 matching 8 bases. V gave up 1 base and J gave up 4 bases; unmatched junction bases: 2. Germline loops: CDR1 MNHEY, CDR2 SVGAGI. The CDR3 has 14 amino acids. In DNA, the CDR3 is TGTGCCAGCAGTTACTTACAGGGGGGAGAGACCCAGTACTTC. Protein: CASSYLQGGETQYF.

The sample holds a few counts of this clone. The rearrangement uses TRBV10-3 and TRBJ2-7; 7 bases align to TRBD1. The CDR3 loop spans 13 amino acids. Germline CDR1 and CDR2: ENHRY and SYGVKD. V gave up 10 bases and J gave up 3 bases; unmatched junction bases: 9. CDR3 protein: CANRARDSYEQYF. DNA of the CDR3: TGTGCCAACCGCGCACGGGACAGCTACGAGCAGTACTTC.

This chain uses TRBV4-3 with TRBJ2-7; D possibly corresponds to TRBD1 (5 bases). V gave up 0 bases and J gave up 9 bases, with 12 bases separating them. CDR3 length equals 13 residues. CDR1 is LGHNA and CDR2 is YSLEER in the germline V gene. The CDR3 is CASSQDPGQGQYF. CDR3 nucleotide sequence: TGCGCCAGCAGCCAAGATCCCGGGCAGGGGCAGTACTTC.

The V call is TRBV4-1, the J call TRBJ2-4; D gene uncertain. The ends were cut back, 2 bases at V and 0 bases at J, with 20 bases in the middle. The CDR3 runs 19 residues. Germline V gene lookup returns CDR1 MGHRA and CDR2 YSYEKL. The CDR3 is CASSQFGDSPDLAKNIQYF. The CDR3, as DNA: TGCGCCAGCAGCCAATTTGGGGATTCCCCTGACTTAGCCAAAAACATTCAGTACTTC.

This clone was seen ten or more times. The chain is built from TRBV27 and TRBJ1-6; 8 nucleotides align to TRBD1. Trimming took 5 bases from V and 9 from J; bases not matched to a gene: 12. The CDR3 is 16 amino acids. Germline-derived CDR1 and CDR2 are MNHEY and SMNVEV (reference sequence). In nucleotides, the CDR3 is TGTGCCAGCAGTACCCTCTCCGGGACAGGTCTTTCACCCCTCCACTTT. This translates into CASSTLSGTGLSPLHF.

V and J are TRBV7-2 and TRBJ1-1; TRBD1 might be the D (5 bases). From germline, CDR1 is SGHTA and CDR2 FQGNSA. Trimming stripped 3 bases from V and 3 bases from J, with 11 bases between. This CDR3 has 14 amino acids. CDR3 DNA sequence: TGTGCCAGCAGCTTTCAGGTGGGGGACACTGAAGCTTTCTTT. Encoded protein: CASSFQVGDTEAFF.

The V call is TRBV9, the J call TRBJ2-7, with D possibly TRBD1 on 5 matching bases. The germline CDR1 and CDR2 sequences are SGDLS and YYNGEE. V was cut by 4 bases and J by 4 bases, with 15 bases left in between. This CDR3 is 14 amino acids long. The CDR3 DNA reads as TGTGCCAGCAGCCTAGGGGAATTTGGTTACGAGCAGTACTTC. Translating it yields CASSLGEFGYEQYF.

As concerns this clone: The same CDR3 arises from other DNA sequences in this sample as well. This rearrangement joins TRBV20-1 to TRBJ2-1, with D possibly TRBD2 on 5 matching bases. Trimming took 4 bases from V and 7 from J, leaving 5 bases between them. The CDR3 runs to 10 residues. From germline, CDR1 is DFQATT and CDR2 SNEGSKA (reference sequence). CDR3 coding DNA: TGCAGTGCTACGGGGAATGAGCAGTTCTTC. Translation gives CSATGNEQFF.

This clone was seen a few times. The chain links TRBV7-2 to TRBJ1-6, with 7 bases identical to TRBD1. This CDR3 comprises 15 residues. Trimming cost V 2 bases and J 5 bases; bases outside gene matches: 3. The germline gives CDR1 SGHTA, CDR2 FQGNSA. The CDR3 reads CASSLMTGNNSPLHF. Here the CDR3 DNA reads TGTGCCAGCAGCTTAATGACAGGGAATAATTCACCCCTCCACTTT.

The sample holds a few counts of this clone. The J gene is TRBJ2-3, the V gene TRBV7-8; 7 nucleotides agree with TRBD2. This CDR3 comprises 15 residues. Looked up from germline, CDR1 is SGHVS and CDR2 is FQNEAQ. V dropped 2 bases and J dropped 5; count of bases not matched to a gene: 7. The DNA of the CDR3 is TGTGCCAGCAGCTTATTGGCGGGGGTCAGAGATACGCAGTATTTT. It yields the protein CASSLLAGVRDTQYF.

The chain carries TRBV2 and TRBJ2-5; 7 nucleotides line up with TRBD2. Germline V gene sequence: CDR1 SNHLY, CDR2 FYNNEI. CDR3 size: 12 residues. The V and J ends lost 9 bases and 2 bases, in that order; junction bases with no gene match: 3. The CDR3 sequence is CASRGEQETQYF. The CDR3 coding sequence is TGTGCCAGTCGGGGGGAGCAAGAGACCCAGTACTTC.

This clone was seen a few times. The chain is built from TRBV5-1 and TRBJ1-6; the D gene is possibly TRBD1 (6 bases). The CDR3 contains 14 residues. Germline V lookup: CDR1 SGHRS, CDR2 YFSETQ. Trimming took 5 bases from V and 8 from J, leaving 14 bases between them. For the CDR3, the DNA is TGCGCCAGCAGACTTACAGGGCCCGATTCACCCCTCCACTTT. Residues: CASRLTGPDSPLHF. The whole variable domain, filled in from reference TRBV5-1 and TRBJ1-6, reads KAGVTQTPRYLIKTRGQQVTLSCSPISGHRSVSWYQQTPGQGLQFLFEYFSETQRNKGNFPGRFSGRQFSNSRSEMNVSTLELGDSALYLCASRLTGPDSPLHFGNGTRLTVT.

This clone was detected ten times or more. Here the CDR3 reads CASSQDVVGGPTDTQYF. CDR3 sequence (DNA): TGCGCCAGCAGCCAAGATGTCGTGGGGGGGCCCACAGATACGCAGTATTTT. The chain uses TRBV4-3 and TRBJ2-3; D may be TRBD2 (7 bases). The CDR3 covers 17 residues. V was trimmed by 0 bases and J by 2 bases, leaving 15 bases between them. CDR1 LGHNA and CDR2 YSLEER come from the germline V gene.